The 16 T cell receptor beta chains in this list originate from one sample, sequenced in a study of blood T cell repertoires in COVID-19 (dated by TCRdb to the early 2020s). Libraries were made using the immunoSEQ multiplex PCR assay. Held by TCRdb, this immuneACCESS table contains in-frame sequences only and omits some clones. Under half of the omission traces to an unresolved V gene where checked; the cause of the rest is unknown. In this sample the table shows some 200,000 clones, over 75% of which occur a single time. Over 15% of the sample is in the top ten clones. Sequencing was carried out using peripheral blood. Receptors were obtained from a man in his fifties with COVID-19, enrolled during active disease.

The chain couples TRBV3-1 (or the pseudogene TRBV3-2) to TRBJ2-7; the match to TRBD1 covers 7 bases. The CDR3 runs to 12 residues. Germline values: CDR1 LGHDT, CDR2 YNNKEL (reference sequence). Losses at the gene ends were 1 base for V and 6 bases for J; bases not matched to a gene: 0. The CDR3 DNA follows: TGTGCCAGCAGCCAAGGACAGGGCGAGCAGTACTTC. Translation: CASSQGQGEQYF.

The chain combines TRBV5-1 with TRBJ2-5; 10 bases fit TRBD1. The CDR3 has 17 residues. The V and J ends lost 5 bases and 4 bases, in that order; junction bases with no gene match: 14. Germline V gene sequence: CDR1 SGHRS, CDR2 YFSETQ. This CDR3 reads CASSMYTGTGDRETQYF. For the CDR3, the DNA is TGCGCCAGCAGTATGTATACCGGGACAGGGGACCGAGAGACCCAGTACTTC.

The rearrangement links TRBV11-3 to TRBJ2-1, with 12 bases that match TRBD2. CDR3 length: 17 residues. Germline CDR1 SGHNT, CDR2 YENEEA. V was clipped by 2 bases and J by 5 bases; unmatched bases: 7. Here the CDR3 reads CASSLHPPSGGDNEQFF. CDR3 DNA sequence: TGTGCCAGCAGCTTACACCCCCCTAGCGGGGGGGACAATGAGCAGTTCTTC. The full variable domain, in which reference TRBV11-3 and TRBJ2-1 provide the parts outside the CDR3, is EAGVVQSPRYKIIEKKQPVAFWCNPISGHNTLYWYLQNLGQGPELLIRYENEEAVDDSQLPKDRFSAERLKGVDSTLKIQPAELGDSAVYLCASSLHPPSGGDNEQFFGPGTRLTVL.

This clone was observed once. The V gene is TRBV6-5, the J gene TRBJ1-2, with D uncertain. V was cut by 4 bases and J by 4 bases, with 13 bases left in between. This CDR3 region has 14 residues. The germline V gene encodes CDR1 MNHEY and CDR2 SVGAGI. Here the CDR3 reads CASSSRGSIYGYTF. DNA for the CDR3: TGTGCCAGCAGTTCGAGAGGGTCTATCTATGGCTACACCTTC.

Here the CDR3 DNA reads TGTGCCAGTAGTATGGTTCAGGGGCGGAATCAGCCCCAGCATTTT. It yields the protein CASSMVQGRNQPQHF. J is TRBJ1-5 and V is TRBV19; a weak D match, TRBD1 (6 bases). CDR3 length: 15 residues. The V end was cut by 3 bases, the J end by 4 bases, with 13 bases between. Germline CDR1 reads LNHDA; CDR2 reads SQIVND (reference sequence).

This chain links TRBV3-1 (or the pseudogene TRBV3-2) with TRBJ2-1; 9 bases are shared with TRBD1. V shed 5 bases, J shed 6 bases, and the junction held 11 bases outside the gene matches. The CDR3 is made up of 16 amino acids. Germline V gene data show CDR1 as LGHDT and CDR2 as YNNKEL (reference sequence). The CDR3 nucleotides are TGTGCCAGCAGCAGTCAAGCGGGGACAGGGAGCAATGAGCAGTTCTTC. It codes for CASSSQAGTGSNEQFF.

The chain joins TRBV9 to TRBJ2-3; TRBD2 matches at 14 bases. The CDR3 length is 19 residues. The germline V gene has CDR1 SGDLS and CDR2 YYNGEE. Trimming at V came to 0 bases and at J to 0 bases, leaving 6 bases not matched to a gene. CDR3 loop: CASSVAHGLAGGSTDTQYF. DNA of the CDR3: TGTGCCAGCAGCGTAGCCCATGGACTAGCGGGAGGTAGCACAGATACGCAGTATTTT.

This chain links TRBV19 with TRBJ2-5; 14 bases map to TRBD2. The CDR3 runs to 15 residues. Germline-derived CDR1 and CDR2 are LNHDA and SQIVND (reference sequence). Germline trimming cut 11 bases from V and 12 bases from J; bases unmatched to any gene: 17. DNA of the CDR3: TGTGCCTCACGTGGAGGGGGACTAGCGGGGGCCCGAAAGTACTTC. Its translation is CASRGGGLAGARKYF.

This sequence joins TRBV2 and TRBJ2-2, with 14 bases that match TRBD2. The CDR3 extends over 15 amino acids. Losses at the gene ends were 6 bases for V and 6 bases for J; bases not matched to a gene: 3. CDR1 and CDR2 from the germline V gene are SNHLY and FYNNEI. The CDR3 DNA sequence: TGTGCCAGCAGCGGGACTAGCGGGGGATCCGGGGAGCTGTTTTTT. Translated, it gives CASSGTSGGSGELFF.

This clone was recorded once. The V gene is TRBV24-1, the J gene TRBJ2-2; possible D gene TRBD1, 5 bases. The CDR3 covers 15 residues. Germline-derived CDR1 and CDR2 are KGHDR and SFDVKD. The V and J ends lost 12 bases and 0 bases respectively, with 16 bases between them. CDR3 nucleotides: TGTGCCGCCTCTCACAGGTCCTCGAACACCGGGGAGCTGTTTTTT. It specifies CAASHRSSNTGELFF.

This chain joins TRBV28 and TRBJ2-7, with 11 nucleotides matching TRBD1. Germline-derived CDR1 and CDR2 are MDHEN and SYDVKM. The CDR3 runs 16 residues. With 3 bases clipped from V and 3 bases from J, the junction kept 7 bases outside the gene matches. The CDR3 coding sequence is TGTGCCAGCAGTTTCTCCCGGGACAGGGGGGGCTACGAGCAGTACTTC. Amino acid sequence: CASSFSRDRGGYEQYF.

The chain recombines TRBV18 with TRBJ2-2; a weak D match, TRBD1 (6 bases). Trimming left V 9 bases short and J 6 bases short, with 11 bases between. The CDR3 runs 12 residues. Germline V lookup: CDR1 KGHSH, CDR2 LQKENI. The chain's CDR3 is CASNRDSGELFF. CDR3 DNA sequence: TGTGCCAGTAACAGGGATTCCGGGGAGCTGTTTTTT. The complete variable domain, with remaining parts taken from reference TRBV18 and TRBJ2-2, reads NAGVMQNPRHLVRRRGQEARLRCSPMKGHSHVYWYRQLPEEGLKFMVYLQKENIIDESGMPKERFSAEFPKEGPSILRIQQVVRGDSAAYFCASNRDSGELFFGEGSRLTVL.

The J gene is TRBJ2-3, the V gene TRBV7-3, with 8 bases identical to TRBD1. The V gene end was trimmed by 1 base and the J gene end by 3 bases; junction bases not matched to a gene: 6. CDR1 is SGHTA, CDR2 FQGTGA, per germline. The CDR3 sequence is 16 residues long. Here the CDR3 DNA reads TGTGCCAGCAGCTTAATCGACAGGGGCGGAACAGATACGCAGTATTTT. It is translated as CASSLIDRGGTDTQYF.

V usage is TRBV18 and J usage is TRBJ2-3, with a weak D call TRBD1 (5 bases). The CDR3 runs to 14 residues. Trimming shortened V by 2 bases and J by 2 bases, and 8 bases separated the two germline ends. The germline gives CDR1 KGHSH, CDR2 LQKENI. The CDR3 here is CASSPLQDTDTQYF. The CDR3 coding sequence is TGTGCCAGCTCACCATTACAGGACACAGATACGCAGTATTTT.

Many counts were recorded for this clone. The chain carries TRBV7-9 and TRBJ2-1, with TRBD2 matching 9 bases. The CDR3 length is 15 residues. Germline trimming cut 5 bases from V and 0 bases from J; bases unmatched to any gene: 2. CDR1 and CDR2 from the germline V gene are SEHNR and FQNEAQ (reference sequence). CDR3 in amino acids: CASSETSGSYNEQFF. The CDR3, as DNA: TGTGCCAGCAGCGAGACTAGCGGCTCCTACAATGAGCAGTTCTTC.

CDR3 residues: CATSDARPQGYNEQFF. In DNA, the CDR3 is TGTGCCACCAGTGATGCCAGACCACAGGGCTACAATGAGCAGTTCTTC. The genes are TRBV24-1 and TRBJ2-1, with D perhaps matching TRBD1 (6 bases). CDR3 size: 16 residues. Germline values: CDR1 KGHDR, CDR2 SFDVKD. V was pared by 3 bases and J by 3 bases, with 14 bases between.